This T cell receptor beta chain is drawn from a study of blood T cell repertoires in COVID-19. At the level of the study: Specimens from acute and convalescent COVID-19 originated in the United States, Italy and Spain. T cells, B-cell-depleted T cells, or PBMCs provided the cDNA or gDNA that served as material.

Here immunoSEQ multiplex PCR was the method, and the copy in TCRdb shows in-frame clones only, minus some. The sample includes 55,000 or so clones, 85% seen only once; the top ten take roughly 13%. Trimming at V came to 4 bases and at J to 3 bases, leaving 9 bases not matched to a gene. The germline V gene encodes CDR1 SGHDT and CDR2 YYEEEE. CDR3 length equals 15 residues. Sequencing used peripheral blood. The J gene is TRBJ1-2, the V gene TRBV5-6, with 7 bases that match TRBD1. The receptor was isolated from a human donor in a cohort sampled during active COVID-19. CDR3 in amino acids: CASSISRQGDYGYTF. CDR3 DNA: TGTGCCAGCAGCATATCCCGACAGGGTGACTATGGCTACACCTTC.